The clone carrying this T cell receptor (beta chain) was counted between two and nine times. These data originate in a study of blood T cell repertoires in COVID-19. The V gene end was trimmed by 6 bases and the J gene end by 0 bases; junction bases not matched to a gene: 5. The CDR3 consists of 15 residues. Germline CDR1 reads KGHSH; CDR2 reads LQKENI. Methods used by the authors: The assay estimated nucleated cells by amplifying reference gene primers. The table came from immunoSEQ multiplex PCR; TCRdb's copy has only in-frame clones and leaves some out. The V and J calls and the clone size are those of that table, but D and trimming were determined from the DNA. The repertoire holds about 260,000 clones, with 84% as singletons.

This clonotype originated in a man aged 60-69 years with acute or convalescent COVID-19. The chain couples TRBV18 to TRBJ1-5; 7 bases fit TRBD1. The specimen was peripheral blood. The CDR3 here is CASSPTGNSNQPQHF. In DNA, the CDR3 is TGTGCCAGCTCGCCGACAGGGAATAGCAATCAGCCCCAGCATTTT.